This TCR beta chain is from a study of T cell clonotyping in hematopoietic cell transplantation. CDR1 is SGHRS and CDR2 is YFSETQ in the germline V gene. Trimming took off 4 bases at V and 3 bases at J, with 14 bases between the two ends. The length of the CDR3 is 14 residues. Libraries were prepared by immunoSEQ multiplex PCR; TCRdb keeps only in-frame clonotypes and omits some of them. The sample includes roughly 13,000 clones, around 97% seen only once; the top ten take over 4%. Study-level results: Without cell sorting, CD4 versus CD8 contributions remain unresolved.

As concerns this clone: Antigen unknown.

The rearrangement joins TRBV5-1 to TRBJ2-7; unclear D gene. The receptor comes from a female patient aged 50-60 years who had an allogeneic stem cell transplant from an unrelated donor, so T cells may come from the graft donor. Some clones in this sample may be carry-over from other donors' samples. The source was peripheral blood mononuclear cells, collected 30 days after allogeneic stem cell transplant. The CDR3 nucleotides read TGCGCCAGCAGCCTAGATTCGGCTCGCTACGAGCAGTACTTC. Protein sequence: CASSLDSARYEQYF.